Described below is a single T cell receptor (beta chain) sequence and its context. The table came from immunoSEQ multiplex PCR; TCRdb's copy has only in-frame clones and leaves some out. The table records roughly 29,000 clones, over 70% of them present only once. These data belong to a study of blood T cell repertoires in COVID-19. This sequence was found in a woman aged 55-70 years with acute or convalescent COVID-19. Input material: peripheral blood.

CDR3: CASSLGQGTEAFF. CDR3 nucleotide sequence: TGTGCCAGCAGTTTGGGTCAGGGCACTGAAGCTTTCTTT. V is TRBV12-3 or TRBV12-4 and J is TRBJ1-1, with D maybe TRBD1 (5 bases). The ends were cut back, 3 bases at V and 4 bases at J, with 9 bases in the middle. The CDR3 covers 13 residues.